This TCR beta chain emerged from a study of chemoradiotherapy in HPV16-positive cancers. Germline V gives CDR1 MGHDK, CDR2 SYGVNS. Trimming cost V 5 bases and J 3 bases, with 11 bases left between them. The CDR3 loop spans 14 amino acids. Assay used: immunoSEQ multiplex PCR; TCRdb lists only in-frame clones, some missing. Found here are some 20,000 clones, about two thirds of them singletons; the top ten hold 2.6%. This clone has a handful of counts. The chain combines TRBV25-1 with TRBJ1-5, with D unresolved. This sample was obtained from a patient who underwent chemoradiotherapy. The sequence derives from a human donor with HPV-associated anogenital cancer. CDR3 DNA sequence: TGTGCCAGCAGTCCCGGATCGGTCAATCAGCCCCAGCATTTT. As protein: CASSPGSVNQPQHF. The variable domain in full, completed from reference TRBV25-1 and TRBJ1-5, reads EADIYQTPRYLVIGTGKKITLECSQTMGHDKMYWYQQDPGMELHLIHYSYGVNSTEKGDLSSESTVSRIRTEHFPLTLESARPSHTSQYLCASSPGSVNQPQHFGDGTRLSIL.